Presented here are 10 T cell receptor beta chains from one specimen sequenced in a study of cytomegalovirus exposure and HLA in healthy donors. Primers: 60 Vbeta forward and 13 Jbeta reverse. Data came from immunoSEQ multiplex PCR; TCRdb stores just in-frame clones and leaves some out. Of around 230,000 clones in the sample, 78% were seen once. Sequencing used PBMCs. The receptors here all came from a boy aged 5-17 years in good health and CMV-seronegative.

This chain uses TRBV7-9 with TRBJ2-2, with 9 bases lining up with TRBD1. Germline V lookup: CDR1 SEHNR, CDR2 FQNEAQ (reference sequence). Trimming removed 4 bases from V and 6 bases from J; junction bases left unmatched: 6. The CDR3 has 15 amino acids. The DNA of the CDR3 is TGTGCCAGCAGCTCGGACAGGGGTTACGCCGGGGAGCTGTTTTTT. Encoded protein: CASSSDRGYAGELFF. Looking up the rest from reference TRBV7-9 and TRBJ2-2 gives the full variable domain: DTGVSQNPRHKITKRGQNVTFRCDPISEHNRLYWYRQTLGQGPEFLTYFQNEAQLEKSRLLSDRFSAERPKGSFSTLEIQRTEQGDSAMYLCASSSDRGYAGELFFGEGSRLTVL.

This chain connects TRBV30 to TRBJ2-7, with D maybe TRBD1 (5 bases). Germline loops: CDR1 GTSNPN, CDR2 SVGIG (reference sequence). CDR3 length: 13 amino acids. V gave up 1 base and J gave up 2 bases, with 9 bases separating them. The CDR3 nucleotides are TGTGCCTGGAGTGCAGGGAAGGCCTACGAGCAGTACTTC. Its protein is CAWSAGKAYEQYF.

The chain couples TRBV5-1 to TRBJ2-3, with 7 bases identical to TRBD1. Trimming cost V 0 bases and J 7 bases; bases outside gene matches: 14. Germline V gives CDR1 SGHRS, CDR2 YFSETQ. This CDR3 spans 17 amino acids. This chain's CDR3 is CASSLATDRIGAHTQYF. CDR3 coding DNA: TGCGCCAGCAGCTTGGCGACGGACAGGATTGGTGCCCATACGCAGTATTTT.

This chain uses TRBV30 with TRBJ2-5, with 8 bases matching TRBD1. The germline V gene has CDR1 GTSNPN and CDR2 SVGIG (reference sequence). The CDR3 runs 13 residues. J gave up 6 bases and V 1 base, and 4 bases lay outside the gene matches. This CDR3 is CAWSGDRKKTQYF. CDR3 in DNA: TGTGCCTGGAGTGGGGACAGGAAGAAGACCCAGTACTTC. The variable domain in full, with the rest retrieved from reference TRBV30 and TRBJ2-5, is SQTIHQWPATLVQPVGSPLSLECTVEGTSNPNLYWYRQAAGRGLQLLFYSVGIGQISSEVPQNLSASRPQDRQFILSSKKLLLSDSGFYLCAWSGDRKKTQYFGPGTRLLVL.

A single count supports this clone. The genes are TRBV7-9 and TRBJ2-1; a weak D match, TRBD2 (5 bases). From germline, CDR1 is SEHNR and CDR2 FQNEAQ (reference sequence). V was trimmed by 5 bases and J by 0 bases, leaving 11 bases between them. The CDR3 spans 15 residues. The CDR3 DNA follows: TGTGCCAGCAGCCGTACGGGGAGCTCCTACAATGAGCAGTTCTTC. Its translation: CASSRTGSSYNEQFF. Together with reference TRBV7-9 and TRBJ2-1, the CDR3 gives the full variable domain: DTGVSQNPRHKITKRGQNVTFRCDPISEHNRLYWYRQTLGQGPEFLTYFQNEAQLEKSRLLSDRFSAERPKGSFSTLEIQRTEQGDSAMYLCASSRTGSSYNEQFFGPGTRLTVL.

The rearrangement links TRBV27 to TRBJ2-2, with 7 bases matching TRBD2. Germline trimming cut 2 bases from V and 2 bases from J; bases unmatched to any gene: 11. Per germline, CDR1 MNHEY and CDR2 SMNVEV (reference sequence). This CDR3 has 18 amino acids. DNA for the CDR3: TGTGCCAGCAGTTTAAGCCCCCCCCTAGCGGAAAACACCGGGGAGCTGTTTTTT. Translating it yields CASSLSPPLAENTGELFF.

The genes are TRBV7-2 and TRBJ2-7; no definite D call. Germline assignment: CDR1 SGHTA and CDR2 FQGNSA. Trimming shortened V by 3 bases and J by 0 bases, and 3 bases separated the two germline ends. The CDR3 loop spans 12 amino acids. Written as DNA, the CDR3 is TGTGCCAGCAGCTTTAACTCCTACGAGCAGTACTTC. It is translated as CASSFNSYEQYF.

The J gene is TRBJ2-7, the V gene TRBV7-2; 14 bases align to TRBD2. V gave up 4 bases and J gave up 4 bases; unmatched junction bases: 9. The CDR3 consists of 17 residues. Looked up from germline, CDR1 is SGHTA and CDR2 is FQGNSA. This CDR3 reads CASSSPGTSGGEYEQYF. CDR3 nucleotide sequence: TGTGCCAGCAGCTCCCCCGGGACTAGCGGGGGAGAGTACGAGCAGTACTTC.

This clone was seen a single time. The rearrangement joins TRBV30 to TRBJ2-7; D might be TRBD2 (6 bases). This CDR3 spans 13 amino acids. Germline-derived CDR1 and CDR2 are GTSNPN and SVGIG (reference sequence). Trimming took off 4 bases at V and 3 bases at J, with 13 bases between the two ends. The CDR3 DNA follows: TGTGCCTGGAAGGTGGGAGGCAACTACGAGCAGTACTTC. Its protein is CAWKVGGNYEQYF.

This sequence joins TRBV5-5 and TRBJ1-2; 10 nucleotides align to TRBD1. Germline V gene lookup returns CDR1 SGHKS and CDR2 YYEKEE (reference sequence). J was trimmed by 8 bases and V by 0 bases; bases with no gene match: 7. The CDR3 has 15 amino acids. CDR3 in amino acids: CASSLGQGAAGGYTF. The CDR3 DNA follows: TGTGCCAGCAGCTTGGGACAGGGGGCGGCAGGCGGCTACACCTTC.